This TCR beta chain was captured by sequencing in a study of blood T cell repertoires in COVID-19. V lost 5 bases to trimming and J lost 1 base, with 18 bases between them. Germline CDR1 reads MNHNY; CDR2 reads SVGAGI (reference sequence). The CDR3 has 17 amino acids. In the source study's methods: Reference gene primers were amplified, and this amplification served to estimate nucleated cell counts. Data came from immunoSEQ multiplex PCR; TCRdb stores just in-frame clones and leaves some out. The D gene and trimming were derived from the DNA, and the V and J assignments and clone size from that table. The repertoire consists of some 91,000 clones, with 90% occurring once and the leading ten covering about 1.8%.

The chain employs TRBV6-6 and TRBJ2-1; D may be TRBD2 (5 bases). The material sequenced was peripheral blood. This clonotype was sampled from a man between 60 and 70 years old with acute or convalescent COVID-19. The CDR3 region has the DNA TGTGCCAGCAGTCCCCCGGGGTCGGTCAGGTCCTACAATGAGCAGTTCTTC. This translates into CASSPPGSVRSYNEQFF.